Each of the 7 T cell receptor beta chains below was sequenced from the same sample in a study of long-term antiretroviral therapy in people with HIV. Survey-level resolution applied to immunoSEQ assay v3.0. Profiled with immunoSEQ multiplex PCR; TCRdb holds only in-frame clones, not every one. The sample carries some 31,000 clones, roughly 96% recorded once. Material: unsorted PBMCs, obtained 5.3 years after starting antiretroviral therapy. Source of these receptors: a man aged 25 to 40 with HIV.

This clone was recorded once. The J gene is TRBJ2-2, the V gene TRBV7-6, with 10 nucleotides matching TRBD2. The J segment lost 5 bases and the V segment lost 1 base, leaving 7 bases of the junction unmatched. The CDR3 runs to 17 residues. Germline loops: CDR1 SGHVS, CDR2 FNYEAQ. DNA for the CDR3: TGTGCCAGCAGCTTAGGTCAAGAGGGACTAGCGACCGGGGAGCTGTTTTTT. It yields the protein CASSLGQEGLATGELFF.

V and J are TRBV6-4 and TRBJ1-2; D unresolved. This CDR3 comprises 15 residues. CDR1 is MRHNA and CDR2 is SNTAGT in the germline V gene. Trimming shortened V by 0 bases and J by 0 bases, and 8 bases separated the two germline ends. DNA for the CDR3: TGTGCCAGCAGTGACTCTCACGGTGCTAACTATGGCTACACCTTC. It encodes CASSDSHGANYGYTF.

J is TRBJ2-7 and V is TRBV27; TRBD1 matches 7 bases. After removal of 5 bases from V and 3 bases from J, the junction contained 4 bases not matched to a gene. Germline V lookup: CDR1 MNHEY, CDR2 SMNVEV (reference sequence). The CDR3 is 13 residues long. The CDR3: CASSPWTGYEQYF. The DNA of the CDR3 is TGTGCCAGCAGTCCCTGGACAGGCTACGAGCAGTACTTC.

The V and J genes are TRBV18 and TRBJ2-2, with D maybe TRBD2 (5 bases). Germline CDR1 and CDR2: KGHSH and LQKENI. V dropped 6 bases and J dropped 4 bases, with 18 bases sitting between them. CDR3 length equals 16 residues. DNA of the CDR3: TGTGCCAGCTCTCACCGGATGGGCGCGGGCACCGGGGAGCTGTTTTTT. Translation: CASSHRMGAGTGELFF.

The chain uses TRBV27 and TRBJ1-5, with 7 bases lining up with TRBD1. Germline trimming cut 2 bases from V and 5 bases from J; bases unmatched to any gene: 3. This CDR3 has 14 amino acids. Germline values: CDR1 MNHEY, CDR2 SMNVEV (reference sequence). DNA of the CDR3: TGTGCCAGCAGTTTAGGGCAGGGGGATCAGCCCCAGCATTTT. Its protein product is CASSLGQGDQPQHF.

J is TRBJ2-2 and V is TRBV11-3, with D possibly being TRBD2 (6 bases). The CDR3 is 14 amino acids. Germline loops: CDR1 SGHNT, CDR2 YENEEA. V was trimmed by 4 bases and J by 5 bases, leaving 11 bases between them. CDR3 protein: CASSSGTRTGELFF. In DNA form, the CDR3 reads TGTGCCAGCAGCTCCGGGACTCGAACCGGGGAGCTGTTTTTT. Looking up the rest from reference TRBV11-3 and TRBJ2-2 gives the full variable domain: EAGVVQSPRYKIIEKKQPVAFWCNPISGHNTLYWYLQNLGQGPELLIRYENEEAVDDSQLPKDRFSAERLKGVDSTLKIQPAELGDSAVYLCASSSGTRTGELFFGEGSRLTVL.

The CDR3 coding sequence is TGTGCCAGCAGCGCCGGGGCTGAAGCTTTCTTT. This translates into CASSAGAEAFF. The chain couples TRBV5-4 to TRBJ1-1; no reliable D call. Deletions cut 4 bases from V and 6 bases from J, with 7 bases between. The germline CDR1 and CDR2 sequences are SGHNT and YYREEE (reference sequence). The CDR3 loop spans 11 amino acids.